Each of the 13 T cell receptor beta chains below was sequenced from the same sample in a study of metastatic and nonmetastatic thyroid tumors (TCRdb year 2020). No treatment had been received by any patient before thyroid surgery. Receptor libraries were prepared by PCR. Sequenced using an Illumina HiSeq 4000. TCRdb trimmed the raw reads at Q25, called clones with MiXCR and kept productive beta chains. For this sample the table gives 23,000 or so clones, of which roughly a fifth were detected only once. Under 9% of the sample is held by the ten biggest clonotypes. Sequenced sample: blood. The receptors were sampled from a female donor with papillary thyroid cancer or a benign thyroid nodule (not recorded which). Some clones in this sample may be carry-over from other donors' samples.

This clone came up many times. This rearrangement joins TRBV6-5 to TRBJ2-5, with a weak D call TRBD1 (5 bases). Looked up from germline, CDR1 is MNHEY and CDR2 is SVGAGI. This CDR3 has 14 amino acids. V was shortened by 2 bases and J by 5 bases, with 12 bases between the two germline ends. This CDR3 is CASSYQGFGETQYF. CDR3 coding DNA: TGTGCCAGCAGTTACCAGGGCTTCGGGGAGACCCAGTACTTC.

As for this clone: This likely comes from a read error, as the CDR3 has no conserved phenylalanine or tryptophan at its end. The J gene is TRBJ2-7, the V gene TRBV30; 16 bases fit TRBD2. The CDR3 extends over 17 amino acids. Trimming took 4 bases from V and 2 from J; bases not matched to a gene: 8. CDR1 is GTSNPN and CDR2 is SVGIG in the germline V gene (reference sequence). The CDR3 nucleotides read TGTGCCTGGAAAGGGACTAGCGGGAGGGCCCCACCCTACGAGCAGTACTCC. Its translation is CAWKGTSGRAPPYEQYS.

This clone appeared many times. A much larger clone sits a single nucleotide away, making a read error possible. In DNA, the CDR3 is TGTGCCAGTAGTATGGTACACAGGGCTTCCTACGAGCAGCACTTC. Translating it yields CASSMVHRASYEQHF. The chain carries TRBV19 and TRBJ2-7; a weak D match, TRBD1 (6 bases). This CDR3 has 15 residues. Germline-derived CDR1 and CDR2 are LNHDA and SQIVND (reference sequence).

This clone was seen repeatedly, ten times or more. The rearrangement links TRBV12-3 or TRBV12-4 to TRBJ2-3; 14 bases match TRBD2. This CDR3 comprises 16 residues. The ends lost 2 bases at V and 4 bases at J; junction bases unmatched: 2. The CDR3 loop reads CASSLQGLAGADTQYF. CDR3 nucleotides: TGTGCCAGCAGTTTACAGGGACTAGCGGGGGCAGATACGCAGTATTTT.

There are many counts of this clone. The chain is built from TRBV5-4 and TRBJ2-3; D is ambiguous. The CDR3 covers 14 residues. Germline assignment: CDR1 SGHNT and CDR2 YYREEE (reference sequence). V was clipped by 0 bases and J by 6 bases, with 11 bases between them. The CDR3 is CASSLESPGDTQYF. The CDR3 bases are TGTGCCAGCAGCTTGGAGTCCCCCGGGGATACGCAGTATTTT.

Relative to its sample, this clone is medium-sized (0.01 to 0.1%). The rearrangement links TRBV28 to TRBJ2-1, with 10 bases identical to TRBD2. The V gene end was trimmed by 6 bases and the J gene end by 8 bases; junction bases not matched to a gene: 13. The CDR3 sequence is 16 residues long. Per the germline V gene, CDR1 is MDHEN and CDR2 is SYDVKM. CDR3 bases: TGTGCCAGCAGCGGATCTAGCGGGAGATGGGGCGATGAGCAGTTCTTC. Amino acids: CASSGSSGRWGDEQFF.

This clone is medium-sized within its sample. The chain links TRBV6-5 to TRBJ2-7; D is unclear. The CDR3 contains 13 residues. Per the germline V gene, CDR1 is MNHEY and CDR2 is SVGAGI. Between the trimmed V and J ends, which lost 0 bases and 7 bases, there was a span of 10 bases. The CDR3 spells CASSYSYSEEQYF. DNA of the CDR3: TGTGCCAGCAGTTACTCTTACAGTGAGGAGCAGTACTTC.

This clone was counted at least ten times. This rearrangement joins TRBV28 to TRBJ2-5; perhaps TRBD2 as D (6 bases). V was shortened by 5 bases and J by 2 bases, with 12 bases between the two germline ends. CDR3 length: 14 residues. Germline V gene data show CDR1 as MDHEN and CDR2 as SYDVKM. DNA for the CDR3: TGTGCCAGCAGTGGGGCAGGACTACAAGAGACCCAGTACTTC. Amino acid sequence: CASSGAGLQETQYF. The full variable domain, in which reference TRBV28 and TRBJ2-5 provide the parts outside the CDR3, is DVKVTQSSRYLVKRTGEKVFLECVQDMDHENMFWYRQDPGLGLRLIYFSYDVKMKEKGDIPEGYSVSREKKERFSLILESASTNQTSMYLCASSGAGLQETQYFGPGTRLLVL.

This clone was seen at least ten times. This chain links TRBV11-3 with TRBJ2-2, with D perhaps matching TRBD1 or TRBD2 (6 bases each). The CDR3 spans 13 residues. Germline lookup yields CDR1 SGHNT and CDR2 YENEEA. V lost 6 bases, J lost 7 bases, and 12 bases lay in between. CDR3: CASRGGHGGELFF. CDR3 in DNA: TGTGCCAGCAGGGGGGGCCACGGCGGGGAGCTGTTTTTT.

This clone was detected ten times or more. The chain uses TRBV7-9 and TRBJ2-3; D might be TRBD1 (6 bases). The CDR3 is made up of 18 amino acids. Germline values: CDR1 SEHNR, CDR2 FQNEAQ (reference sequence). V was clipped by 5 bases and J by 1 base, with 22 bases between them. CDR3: CASSPTGIRGIRTDTQYF. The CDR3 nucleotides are TGTGCCAGCAGCCCGACGGGCATTAGGGGGATTCGCACAGATACGCAGTATTTT.

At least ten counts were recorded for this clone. CDR3 residues: CASSLPNSGETQYF. As DNA, the CDR3 is TGTGCCAGCAGCTTGCCAAACTCGGGAGAGACCCAGTACTTC. The chain recombines TRBV5-6 with TRBJ2-5, with D unresolved. Germline V gives CDR1 SGHDT, CDR2 YYEEEE. The germline V and J ends were trimmed by 1 base and 4 bases, with 11 bases remaining between them. The CDR3 runs to 14 residues.

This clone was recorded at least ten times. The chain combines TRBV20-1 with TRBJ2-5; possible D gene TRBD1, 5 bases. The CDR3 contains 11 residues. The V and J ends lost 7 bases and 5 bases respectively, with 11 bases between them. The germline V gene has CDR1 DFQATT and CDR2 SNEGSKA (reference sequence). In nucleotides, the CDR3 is TGCAGTGTAAATAAGGGGGAGACCCAGTACTTC. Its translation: CSVNKGETQYF.

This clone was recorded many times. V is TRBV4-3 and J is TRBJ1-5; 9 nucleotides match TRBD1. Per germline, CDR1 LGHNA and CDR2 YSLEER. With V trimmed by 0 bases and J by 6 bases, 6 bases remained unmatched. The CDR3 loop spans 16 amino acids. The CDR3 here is CASSQDWGQGGQPQHF. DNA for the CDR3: TGCGCCAGCAGCCAAGATTGGGGACAGGGAGGTCAGCCCCAGCATTTT.